This TCR beta chain was documented in a study of beta chain features in type 1 diabetes (dated by TCRdb to 2016 to 2019). General notes on the study: Mean age, gender distribution, total cell number and subset yield did not differ between patients and healthy donors. Across all samples, approximately 98,000,000 sorted cells were examined, and cell number per subset correlated strongly with RNA yield. In the study, TCRB repertoires of sorted circulating CD4+ T cell subsets from recently diagnosed type 1 diabetes patients were compared with those of matched healthy donors. Regulatory and stem cell-like memory subsets were obtained from only 8 patients and roughly 8 healthy donors, while naive and central memory subsets were obtained from all 30 or so donors. What the authors observed across the whole study: HLA sub-analyses involved small numbers of individuals, so any influence of HLA type on TCRB rearrangement remained unresolved. At VDJ recombination sites, patients with type 1 diabetes made fewer insertions and deleted more nucleotides, a pattern implying thymic rearrangement abnormalities. Because cDNA was sequenced instead of genomic DNA, activated cells with high expression could be over-represented, although the groups did not differ in activation or CD3 levels. PCR may preferentially amplify shorter templates, but because patient and control samples were amplified and corrected together, any resulting skew would affect both groups equally. Naive, central memory and regulatory TCRB repertoires appeared to be more similar among patients than among healthy donors. A moderate but significant shortening of TCRB CDR3 length was observed in type 1 diabetes patients in all four CD4+ subsets.

The trim is 3 bases for V and 2 bases for J, with a gap of 12 bases between the germline ends. Spanning cysteine to phenylalanine, the CDR3 consists of 15 amino acids. Just CDR3 DNA is preserved here, 45 bases in frame from base 1. According to the germline V gene, CDR1 reads SGHDT and CDR2 reads YYEEEE. Worth noting for this clone: The specificity of this receptor is unknown. Base qualities were left out, and no much larger clone turns up one base away.

Each donor gave one peripheral blood draw, roughly 0.11 L on average, collected into heparinised tubes. A BD FACSAria II and a panel including CD45RO, CCR7, CD25, CD127, CD95 and CD27 were used to sort naive, central memory, regulatory and stem cell-like memory CD4+ T cells. Every sorted population had a purity above 95%. PBMCs were isolated right away by Lymphoprep density gradient centrifugation and were stained directly, without culture. So that batch effects would be minimized, each experiment stained and sorted samples in pairs, pairing one healthy donor with one patient. The entire isolated RNA was reverse transcribed using the High Capacity cDNA Reverse Transcription Kit, and thus expressed TCRB transcripts were sequenced. Deep immunoSEQ sequencing was applied to naive, central memory and regulatory T cell samples, giving an average of about 3.6 million total reads per sample. Sorted cells were lysed in RLT buffer, and RNA was extracted using DNase-treated RNeasy Micro or Mini kits according to cell number. Each cell subset was processed separately to prevent cross-contamination, with patient and healthy donor samples processed together. TCRB sequences were amplified from cDNA with the immunoSEQ multiplex PCR, producing 87-bp fragments spanning the CDR3 region. The amplicons were sequenced using the Illumina HiSeq platform. In the original analysis: Synthetic template baselines were used to correct PCR bias computationally, reads within Hamming distance 2 were collapsed, and singletons that could not be merged were discarded. Reads were aligned against IMGT so that V, D and J genes, CDR3 length and insertions or deletions at six rearrangement sites could be assigned. Clonotype counts were normalized to sorted cell number within each subset before computing true diversity and Gini coefficients with the tcR R package. Repertoire sharing was quantified using the overlap coefficient calculated on TCRB nucleotide sequences. Held by TCRdb, this immuneACCESS table contains in-frame sequences only and omits some clones. Under half of the omission traces to an unresolved V gene where checked; the cause of the rest is unknown. The V and J calls and clone size are taken from that table; D and trimming were inferred from the DNA. The sample yields 150,000 to 170,000 clones; 9% to 12% were counted once. The ten largest clones represent 0.45% to 0.6% of the sample.

Recombination joined TRBV5-6 with TRBJ2-1, with a tentative D gene TRBD2 over 6 matching bases. The sequence derives from a man aged 25-45 years with type 1 diabetes. Sample: central memory CD4+ T cells from blood. The DNA sequence is given as TGTGCCAGCAGCTCCCTCGGCGGGGCCTACAATGAGCAGTTCTTC. It codes for CASSSLGGAYNEQFF.